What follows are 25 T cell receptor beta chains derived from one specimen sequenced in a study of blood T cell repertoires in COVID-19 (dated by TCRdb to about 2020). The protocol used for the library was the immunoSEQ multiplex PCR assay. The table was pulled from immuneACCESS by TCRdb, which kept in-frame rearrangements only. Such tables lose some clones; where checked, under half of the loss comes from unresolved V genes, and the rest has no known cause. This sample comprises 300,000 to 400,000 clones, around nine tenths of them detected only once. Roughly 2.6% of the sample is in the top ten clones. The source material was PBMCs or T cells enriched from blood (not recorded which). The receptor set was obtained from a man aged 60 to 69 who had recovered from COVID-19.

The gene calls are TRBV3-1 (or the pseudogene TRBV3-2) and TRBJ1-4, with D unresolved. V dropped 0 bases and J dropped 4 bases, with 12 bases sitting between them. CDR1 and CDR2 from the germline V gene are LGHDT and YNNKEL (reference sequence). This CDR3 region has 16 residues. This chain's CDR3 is CASSQDPREGNEKLFF. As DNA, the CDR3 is TGTGCCAGCAGCCAAGATCCTCGGGAGGGTAATGAAAAACTGTTTTTT.

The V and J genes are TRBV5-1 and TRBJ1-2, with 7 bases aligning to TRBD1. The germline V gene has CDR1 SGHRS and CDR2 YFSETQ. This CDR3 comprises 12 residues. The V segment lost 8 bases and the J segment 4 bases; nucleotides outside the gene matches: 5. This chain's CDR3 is CASRQGGYGYTF. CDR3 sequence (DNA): TGCGCCAGTAGACAGGGCGGCTATGGCTACACCTTC.

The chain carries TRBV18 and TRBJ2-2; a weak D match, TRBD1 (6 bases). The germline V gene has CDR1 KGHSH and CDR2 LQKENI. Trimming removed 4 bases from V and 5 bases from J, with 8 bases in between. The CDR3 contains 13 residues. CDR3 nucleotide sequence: TGTGCCAGCTCACTACAGGGTACCGGGGAGCTGTTTTTT. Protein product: CASSLQGTGELFF.

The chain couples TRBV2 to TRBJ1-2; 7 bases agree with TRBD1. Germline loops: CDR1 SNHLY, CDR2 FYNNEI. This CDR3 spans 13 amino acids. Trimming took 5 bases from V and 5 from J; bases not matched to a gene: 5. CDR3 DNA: TGTGCCAGCAGTCTCGGACAGGTGTATGGCTACACCTTC. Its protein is CASSLGQVYGYTF.

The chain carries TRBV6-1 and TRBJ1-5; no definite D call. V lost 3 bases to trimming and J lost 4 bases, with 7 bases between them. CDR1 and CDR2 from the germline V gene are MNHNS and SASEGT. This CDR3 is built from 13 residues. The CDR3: CASSEFNNQPQHF. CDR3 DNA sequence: TGTGCCAGCAGTGAGTTTAATAATCAGCCCCAGCATTTT.

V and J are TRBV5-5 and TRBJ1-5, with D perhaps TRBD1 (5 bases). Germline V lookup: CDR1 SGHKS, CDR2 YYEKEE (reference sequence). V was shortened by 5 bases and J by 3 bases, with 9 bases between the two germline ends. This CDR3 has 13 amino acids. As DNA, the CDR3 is TGTGCCAGCAGTAAGGGGCCCAATCAGCCCCAGCATTTT. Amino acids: CASSKGPNQPQHF.

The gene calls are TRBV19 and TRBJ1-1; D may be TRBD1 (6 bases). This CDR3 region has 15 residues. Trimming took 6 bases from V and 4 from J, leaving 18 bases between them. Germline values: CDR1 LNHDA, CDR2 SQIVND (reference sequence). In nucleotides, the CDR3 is TGTGCCAGTAGAGAAGAACAGGGCGGTAGCACTGAAGCTTTCTTT. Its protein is CASREEQGGSTEAFF.

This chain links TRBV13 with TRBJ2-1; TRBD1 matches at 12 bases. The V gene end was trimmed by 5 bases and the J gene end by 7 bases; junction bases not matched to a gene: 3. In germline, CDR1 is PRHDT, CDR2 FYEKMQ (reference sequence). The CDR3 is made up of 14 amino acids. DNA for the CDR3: TGTGCCAGCAGCGGGGGACAGGGGGCAAATGAGCAGTTCTTC. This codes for CASSGGQGANEQFF.

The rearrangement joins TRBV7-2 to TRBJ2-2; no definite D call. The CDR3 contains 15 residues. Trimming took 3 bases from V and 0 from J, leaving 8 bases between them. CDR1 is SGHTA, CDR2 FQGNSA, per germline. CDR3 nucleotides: TGTGCCAGCAGCTTCAGGAAAACGAACACCGGGGAGCTGTTTTTT. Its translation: CASSFRKTNTGELFF.

Here the CDR3 reads CASSFGLAEYEQYF. DNA of the CDR3: TGCGCCAGCAGCTTCGGACTAGCGGAATACGAGCAGTACTTC. The J gene is TRBJ2-7, the V gene TRBV5-1, with 10 bases aligning to TRBD2. CDR1 and CDR2 from the germline V gene are SGHRS and YFSETQ. Trimming cost V 2 bases and J 4 bases; bases outside gene matches: 3. CDR3 length: 14 residues.

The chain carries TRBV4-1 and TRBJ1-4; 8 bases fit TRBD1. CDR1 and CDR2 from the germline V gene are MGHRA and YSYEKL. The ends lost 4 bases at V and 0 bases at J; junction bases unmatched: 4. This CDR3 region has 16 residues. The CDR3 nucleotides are TGCGCCAGCAGCCGGACAGGGCCTGCAACTAATGAAAAACTGTTTTTT. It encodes CASSRTGPATNEKLFF.

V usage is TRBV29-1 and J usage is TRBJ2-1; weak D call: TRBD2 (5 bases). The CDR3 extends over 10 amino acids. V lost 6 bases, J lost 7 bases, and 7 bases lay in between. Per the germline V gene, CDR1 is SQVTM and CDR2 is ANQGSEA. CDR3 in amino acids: CSVGSNEQFF. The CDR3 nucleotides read TGCAGCGTGGGGAGTAATGAGCAGTTCTTC.

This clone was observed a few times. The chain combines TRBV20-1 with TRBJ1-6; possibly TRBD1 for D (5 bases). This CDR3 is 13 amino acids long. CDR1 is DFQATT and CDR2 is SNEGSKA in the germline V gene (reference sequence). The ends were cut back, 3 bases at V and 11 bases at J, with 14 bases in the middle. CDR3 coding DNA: TGCAGTGCTAGTCCCAGGTCGGGGGCACCCCTCCACTTT. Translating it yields CSASPRSGAPLHF.

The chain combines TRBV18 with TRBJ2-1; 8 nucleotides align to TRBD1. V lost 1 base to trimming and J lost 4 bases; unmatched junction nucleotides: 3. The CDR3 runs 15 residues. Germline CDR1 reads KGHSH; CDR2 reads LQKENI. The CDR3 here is CASSPLGQDYNEQFF. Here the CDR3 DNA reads TGTGCCAGCTCACCACTGGGACAGGATTACAATGAGCAGTTCTTC.

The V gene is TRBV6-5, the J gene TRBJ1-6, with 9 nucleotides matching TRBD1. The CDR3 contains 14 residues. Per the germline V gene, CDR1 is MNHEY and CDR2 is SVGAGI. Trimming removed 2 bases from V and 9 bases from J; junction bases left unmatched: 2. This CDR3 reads CASSYVTGGSPLHF. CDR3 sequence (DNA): TGTGCCAGCAGTTACGTGACAGGGGGTTCACCCCTCCACTTT.

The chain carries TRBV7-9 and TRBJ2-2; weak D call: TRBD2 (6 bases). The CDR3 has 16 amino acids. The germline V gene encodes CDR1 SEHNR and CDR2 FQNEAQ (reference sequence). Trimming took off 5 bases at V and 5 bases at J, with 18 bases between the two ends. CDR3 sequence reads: CASSPLGQAGTGELFF. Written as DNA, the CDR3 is TGTGCCAGCAGCCCCCTTGGGCAGGCGGGGACCGGGGAGCTGTTTTTT.

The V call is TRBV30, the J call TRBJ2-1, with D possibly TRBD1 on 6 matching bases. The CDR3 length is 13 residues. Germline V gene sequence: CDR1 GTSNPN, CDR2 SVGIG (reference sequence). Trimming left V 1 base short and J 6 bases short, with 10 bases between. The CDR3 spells CAWSGQAVNEQFF. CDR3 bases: TGTGCCTGGAGTGGACAGGCGGTCAATGAGCAGTTCTTC. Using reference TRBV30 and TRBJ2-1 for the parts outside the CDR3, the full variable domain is SQTIHQWPATLVQPVGSPLSLECTVEGTSNPNLYWYRQAAGRGLQLLFYSVGIGQISSEVPQNLSASRPQDRQFILSSKKLLLSDSGFYLCAWSGQAVNEQFFGPGTRLTVL.

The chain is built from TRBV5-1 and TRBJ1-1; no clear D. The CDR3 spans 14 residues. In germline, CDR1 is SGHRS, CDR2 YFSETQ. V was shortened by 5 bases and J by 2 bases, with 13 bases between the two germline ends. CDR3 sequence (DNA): TGCGCCAGCAGTGTTTTCTGGCCAAACACTGAAGCTTTCTTT. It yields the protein CASSVFWPNTEAFF.

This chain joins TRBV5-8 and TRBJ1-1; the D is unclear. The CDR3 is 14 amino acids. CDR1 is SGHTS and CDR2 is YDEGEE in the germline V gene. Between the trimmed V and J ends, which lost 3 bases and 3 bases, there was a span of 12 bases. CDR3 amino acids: CASSSGSWDTEAFF. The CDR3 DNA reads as TGTGCCAGCAGCTCGGGAAGTTGGGACACTGAAGCTTTCTTT.

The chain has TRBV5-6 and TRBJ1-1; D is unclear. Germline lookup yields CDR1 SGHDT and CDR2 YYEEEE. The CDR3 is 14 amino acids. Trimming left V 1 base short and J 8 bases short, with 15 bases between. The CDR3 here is CASSLFLRLPEAFF. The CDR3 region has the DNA TGTGCCAGCAGCTTGTTTTTGCGGTTGCCAGAAGCTTTCTTT. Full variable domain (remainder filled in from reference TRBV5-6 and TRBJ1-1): DAGVTQSPTHLIKTRGQQVTLRCSPKSGHDTVSWYQQALGQGPQFIFQYYEEEERQRGNFPDRFSGHQFPNYSSELNVNALLLGDSALYLCASSLFLRLPEAFFGQGTRLTVV.

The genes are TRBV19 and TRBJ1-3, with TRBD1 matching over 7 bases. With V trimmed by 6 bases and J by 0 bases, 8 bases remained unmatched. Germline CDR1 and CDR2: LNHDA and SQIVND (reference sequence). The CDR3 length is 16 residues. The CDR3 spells CASRPTGISSGNTIYF. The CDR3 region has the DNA TGTGCCAGTAGGCCGACAGGGATAAGCTCTGGAAACACCATATATTTT.

For the CDR3, the DNA is TGTGCCAGTAGCGGCCTTAGGGGCAATTCACCCCTCCACTTT. The encoded protein is CASSGLRGNSPLHF. The chain is built from TRBV19 and TRBJ1-6, with D perhaps matching TRBD1 (5 bases). Germline V gene lookup returns CDR1 LNHDA and CDR2 SQIVND (reference sequence). The CDR3 has 14 amino acids. Trimming took off 6 bases at V and 7 bases at J, with 13 bases between the two ends.

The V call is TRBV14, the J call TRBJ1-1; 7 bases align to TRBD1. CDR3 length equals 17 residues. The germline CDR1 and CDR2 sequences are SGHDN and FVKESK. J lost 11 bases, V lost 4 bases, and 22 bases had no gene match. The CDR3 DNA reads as TGTGCCAGCAGCCCGACCTTCGCACAGGGGAAATACCTTCACGCTTTCTTT. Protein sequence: CASSPTFAQGKYLHAFF.

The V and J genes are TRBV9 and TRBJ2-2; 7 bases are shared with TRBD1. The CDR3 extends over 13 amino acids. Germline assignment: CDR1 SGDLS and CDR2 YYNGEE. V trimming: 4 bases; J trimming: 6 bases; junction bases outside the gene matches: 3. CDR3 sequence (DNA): TGTGCCAGCAGCTCAGGGGGTTCCGGGGAGCTGTTTTTT. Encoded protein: CASSSGGSGELFF.

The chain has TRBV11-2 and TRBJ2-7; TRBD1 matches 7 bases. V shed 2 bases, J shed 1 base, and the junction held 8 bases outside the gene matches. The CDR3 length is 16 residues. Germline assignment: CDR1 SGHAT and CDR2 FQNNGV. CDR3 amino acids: CASSLPMTGPSYEQYF. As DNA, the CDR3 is TGTGCCAGCAGCTTACCTATGACAGGGCCTTCCTACGAGCAGTACTTC.